The 9 T cell receptor beta chains in this list originate from one sample, sequenced in a study of blood T cell repertoires in COVID-19. Assay used: immunoSEQ multiplex PCR; TCRdb lists only in-frame clones, some missing. This table has more than 70,000 clones, 80% to 90% appearing once. Material for sequencing was peripheral blood. All receptors derive from a woman older than 75 with active or convalescent COVID-19.

V usage is TRBV5-1 and J usage is TRBJ2-5; TRBD2 aligns across 13 bases. CDR3 length equals 17 residues. V lost 1 base, J lost 4 bases, and 7 bases stayed unmatched. Germline CDR1 is SGHRS and CDR2 is YFSETQ. This CDR3 reads CASSLSPLAGGRETQYF. CDR3 DNA sequence: TGCGCCAGCAGCTTGTCTCCACTAGCGGGGGGGCGAGAGACCCAGTACTTC.

This clone was found once. J is TRBJ2-1 and V is TRBV9; D is unclear. Germline values: CDR1 SGDLS, CDR2 YYNGEE. V lost 0 bases and J lost 0, with 10 bases in between. CDR3 length equals 16 residues. The CDR3: CASSVELLNSYNEQFF. In DNA form, the CDR3 reads TGTGCCAGCAGCGTAGAACTACTTAACTCCTACAATGAGCAGTTCTTC.

Here the CDR3 DNA reads TGTGCCAGCAGTTCGGTCTCAGATACGCAGTATTTT. It is translated as CASSSVSDTQYF. The rearrangement links TRBV6-2 or TRBV6-3 to TRBJ2-3; D gene unclear. CDR1 is MNHEY and CDR2 is SVGEGT in the germline V gene. Trimming stripped 4 bases from V and 4 bases from J, with 6 bases between. The CDR3 runs to 12 residues.

J is TRBJ2-7 and V is TRBV4-2, with 12 bases aligning to TRBD1. Germline trimming cut 0 bases from V and 4 bases from J; bases unmatched to any gene: 4. The CDR3 contains 16 residues. Germline-derived CDR1 and CDR2 are LGHNA and YNFKEQ. The CDR3 here is CASSQEGTGGLYEQYF. For the CDR3, the DNA is TGTGCCAGCAGCCAAGAAGGGACAGGGGGCCTGTACGAGCAGTACTTC.

The sample holds a few counts of this clone. This chain connects TRBV7-2 to TRBJ1-2; a weak D match, TRBD1 (6 bases). CDR3 length: 14 amino acids. Germline V gives CDR1 SGHTA, CDR2 FQGNSA. V dropped 1 base and J dropped 8 bases, with 14 bases sitting between them. CDR3 region: CASSLDGTNRGYTF. In DNA form, the CDR3 reads TGTGCCAGCAGCTTAGATGGGACAAATAGGGGCTACACCTTC.

This clone was found once. The CDR3 DNA is TGTGCCAGCAGACCTGCTACTAGCGGGGCGAACACCGGGGAGCTGTTTTTT. Its protein is CASRPATSGANTGELFF. The chain carries TRBV5-4 and TRBJ2-2, with TRBD2 identical over 10 bases. V lost 5 bases to trimming and J lost 0 bases; unmatched junction nucleotides: 7. The CDR3 sequence is 17 residues long. Germline CDR1 SGHNT, CDR2 YYREEE (reference sequence). Together with reference TRBV5-4 and TRBJ2-2, the CDR3 gives the full variable domain: ETGVTQSPTHLIKTRGQQVTLRCSSQSGHNTVSWYQQALGQGPQFIFQYYREEENGRGNFPPRFSGLQFPNYSSELNVNALELDDSALYLCASRPATSGANTGELFFGEGSRLTVL.

This clone occurred once. CDR3 protein: CASSPPRGGRVTQYF. CDR3 nucleotide sequence: TGTGCCAGCAGCCCTCCCCGGGGGGGCCGGGTTACGCAGTATTTT. The chain combines TRBV4-2 with TRBJ2-3; TRBD2 aligns across 8 bases. V lost 4 bases, J lost 8 bases, and 11 bases stayed unmatched. This CDR3 is built from 15 residues. The germline V gene encodes CDR1 LGHNA and CDR2 YNFKEQ.

The chain joins TRBV7-8 to TRBJ2-5; 8 nucleotides line up with TRBD2. Germline assignment: CDR1 SGHVS and CDR2 FQNEAQ. The CDR3 is 15 residues long. J lost 5 bases, V lost 5 bases, and 10 bases had no gene match. CDR3 loop: CASSVRRAGVETQYF. The CDR3 coding sequence is TGTGCCAGCAGCGTGCGAAGAGCGGGAGTGGAGACCCAGTACTTC.

The chain has TRBV5-1 and TRBJ2-1; 9 positions agree with TRBD1. After removal of 0 bases from V and 7 bases from J, the junction contained 5 bases not matched to a gene. From germline, CDR1 is SGHRS and CDR2 YFSETQ. The CDR3 loop spans 15 amino acids. The CDR3 loop reads CASSLGQGEINEQFF. In DNA, the CDR3 is TGCGCCAGCAGCTTGGGACAGGGGGAGATTAATGAGCAGTTCTTC.